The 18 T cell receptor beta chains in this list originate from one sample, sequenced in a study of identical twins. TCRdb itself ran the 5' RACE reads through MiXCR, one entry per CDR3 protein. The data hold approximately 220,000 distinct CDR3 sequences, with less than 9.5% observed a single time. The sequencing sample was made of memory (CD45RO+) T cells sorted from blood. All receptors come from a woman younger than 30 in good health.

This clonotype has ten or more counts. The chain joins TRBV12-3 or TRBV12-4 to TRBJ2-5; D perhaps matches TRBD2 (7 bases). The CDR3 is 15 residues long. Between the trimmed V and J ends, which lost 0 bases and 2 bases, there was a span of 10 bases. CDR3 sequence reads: CASSLAGGQQETQYF. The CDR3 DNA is TGTGCCAGCAGTTTAGCGGGGGGGCAGCAAGAGACCCAGTACTTC.

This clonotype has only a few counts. DNA of the CDR3: TGTGCCAGCAGTGAACTGGACACTTACGAGCAGTACTTC. It translates to CASSELDTYEQYF. The V and J genes are TRBV25-1 and TRBJ2-7; D is perhaps TRBD1 (5 bases). This CDR3 is 13 amino acids long. Deletions cut 2 bases from V and 4 bases from J, with 9 bases between. CDR1 is MGHDK and CDR2 is SYGVNS in the germline V gene.

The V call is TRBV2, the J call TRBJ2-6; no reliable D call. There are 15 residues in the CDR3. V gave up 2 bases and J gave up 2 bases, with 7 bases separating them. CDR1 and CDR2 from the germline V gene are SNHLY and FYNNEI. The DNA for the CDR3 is TGTGCCAGCAGTGAAAGTTCCCCTGGGGCCAACGTCCTGACTTTC. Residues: CASSESSPGANVLTF. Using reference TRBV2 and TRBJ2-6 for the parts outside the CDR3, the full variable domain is EPEVTQTPSHQVTQMGQEVILRCVPISNHLYFYWYRQILGQKVEFLVSFYNNEISEKSEIFDDQFSVERPDGSNFTLKIRSTKLEDSAMYFCASSESSPGANVLTFGAGSRLTVL.

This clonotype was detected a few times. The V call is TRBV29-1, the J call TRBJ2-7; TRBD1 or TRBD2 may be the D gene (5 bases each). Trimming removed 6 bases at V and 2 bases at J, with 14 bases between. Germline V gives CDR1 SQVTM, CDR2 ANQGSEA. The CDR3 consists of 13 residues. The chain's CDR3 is CSVVDWDAYEQYF. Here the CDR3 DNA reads TGCAGCGTCGTTGACTGGGACGCCTACGAGCAGTACTTC.

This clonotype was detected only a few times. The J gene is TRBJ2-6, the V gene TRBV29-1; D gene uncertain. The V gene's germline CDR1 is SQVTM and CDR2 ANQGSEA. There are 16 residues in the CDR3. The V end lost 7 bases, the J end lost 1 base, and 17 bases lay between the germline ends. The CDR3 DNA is TGCAGCGCCTCAAAATCCTCAGGTTCTGGGGCCAACGTCCTGACTTTC. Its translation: CSASKSSGSGANVLTF. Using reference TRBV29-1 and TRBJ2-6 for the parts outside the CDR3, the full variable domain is SAVISQKPSRDICQRGTSLTIQCQVDSQVTMMFWYRQQPGQSLTLIATANQGSEATYESGFVIDKFPISRPNLTFSTLTVSNMSPEDSSIYLCSASKSSGSGANVLTFGAGSRLTVL.

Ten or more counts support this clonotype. CDR3 amino acids: CASSPSRLSNQPQHF. In nucleotides, the CDR3 is TGTGCCAGCTCACCGAGCCGCCTAAGCAATCAGCCCCAGCATTTT. The chain has TRBV18 and TRBJ1-5, with unresolved D. The germline gives CDR1 KGHSH, CDR2 LQKENI. The ends were cut back, 3 bases at V and 1 base at J, with 10 bases in the middle. CDR3 length equals 15 residues.

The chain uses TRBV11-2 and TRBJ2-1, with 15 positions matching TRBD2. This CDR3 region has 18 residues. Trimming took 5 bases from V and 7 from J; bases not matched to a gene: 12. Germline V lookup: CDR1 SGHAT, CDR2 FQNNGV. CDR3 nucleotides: TGTGCCAGCAGCGGGTGGACTAGCGGGAGGGCCGTAGGAAATGAGCAGTTCTTC. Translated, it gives CASSGWTSGRAVGNEQFF. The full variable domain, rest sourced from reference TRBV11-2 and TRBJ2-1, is EAGVAQSPRYKIIEKRQSVAFWCNPISGHATLYWYQQILGQGPKLLIQFQNNGVVDDSQLPKDRFSAERLKGVDSTLKIQPAKLEDSAVYLCASSGWTSGRAVGNEQFFGPGTRLTVL.

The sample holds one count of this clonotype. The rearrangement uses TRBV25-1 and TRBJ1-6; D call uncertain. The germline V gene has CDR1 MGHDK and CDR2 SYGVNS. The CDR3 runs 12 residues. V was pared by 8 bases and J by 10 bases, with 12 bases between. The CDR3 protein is CASSSPSSPLHF. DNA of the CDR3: TGTGCCAGCTCCAGCCCAAGCTCACCCCTCCACTTT.

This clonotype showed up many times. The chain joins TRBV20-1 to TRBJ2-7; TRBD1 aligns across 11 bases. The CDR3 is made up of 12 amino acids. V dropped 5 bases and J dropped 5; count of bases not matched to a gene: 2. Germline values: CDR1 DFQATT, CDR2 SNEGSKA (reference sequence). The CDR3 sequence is CSAGQGADEQYF. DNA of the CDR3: TGCAGTGCTGGACAGGGGGCCGACGAGCAGTACTTC.

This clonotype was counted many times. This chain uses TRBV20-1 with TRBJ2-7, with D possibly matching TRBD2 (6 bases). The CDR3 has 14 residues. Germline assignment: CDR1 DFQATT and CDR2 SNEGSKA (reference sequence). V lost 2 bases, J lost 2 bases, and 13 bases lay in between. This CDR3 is CSARKGGGAYEQYF. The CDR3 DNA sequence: TGCAGTGCTAGAAAGGGCGGAGGGGCCTACGAGCAGTACTTC.

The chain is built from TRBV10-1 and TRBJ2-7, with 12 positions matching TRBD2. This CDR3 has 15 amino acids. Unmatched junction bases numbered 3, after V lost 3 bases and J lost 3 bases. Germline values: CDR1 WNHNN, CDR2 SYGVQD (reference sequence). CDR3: CASSDPSGGVYEQYF. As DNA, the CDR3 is TGCGCCAGCAGTGATCCTAGCGGGGGGGTCTACGAGCAGTACTTC.

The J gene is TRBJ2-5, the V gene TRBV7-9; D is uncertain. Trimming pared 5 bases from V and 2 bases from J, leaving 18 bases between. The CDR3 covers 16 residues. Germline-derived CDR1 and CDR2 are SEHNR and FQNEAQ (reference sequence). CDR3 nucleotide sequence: TGTGCCAGCAGCCGGGCCCCCCACGACCTACAAGAGACCCAGTACTTC. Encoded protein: CASSRAPHDLQETQYF.

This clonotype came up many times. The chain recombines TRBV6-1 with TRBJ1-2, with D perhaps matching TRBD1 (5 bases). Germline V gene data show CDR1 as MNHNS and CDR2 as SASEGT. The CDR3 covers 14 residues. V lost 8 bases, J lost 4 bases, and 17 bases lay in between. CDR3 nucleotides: TGTGCCAGCCTGTCGCGGCGGGGGACCTATGGCTACACCTTC. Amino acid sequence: CASLSRRGTYGYTF.

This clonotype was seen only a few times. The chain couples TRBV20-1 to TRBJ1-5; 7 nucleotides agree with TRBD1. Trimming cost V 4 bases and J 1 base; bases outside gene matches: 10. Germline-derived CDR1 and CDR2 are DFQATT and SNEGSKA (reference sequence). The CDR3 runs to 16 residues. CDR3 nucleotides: TGCAGTGCTAACCGGGACAGACAAGGAAGCAATCAGCCCCAGCATTTT. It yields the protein CSANRDRQGSNQPQHF.

As DNA, the CDR3 is TGCAGTGCCAGGGGACTAGCGGGCTCCTACGAGCAGTACTTC. This encodes CSARGLAGSYEQYF. The chain has TRBV20-1 and TRBJ2-7; TRBD2 agrees at 12 bases. The junction had 3 bases not matched to a gene; V was cut back by 6 bases and J by 0 bases. The CDR3 runs to 14 residues. The germline V gene has CDR1 DFQATT and CDR2 SNEGSKA (reference sequence).

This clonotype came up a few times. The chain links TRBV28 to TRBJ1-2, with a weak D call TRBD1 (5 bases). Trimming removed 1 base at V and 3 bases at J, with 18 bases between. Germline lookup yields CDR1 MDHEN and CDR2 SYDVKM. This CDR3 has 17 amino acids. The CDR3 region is CASSLLVGPGTHYGYTF. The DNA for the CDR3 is TGTGCCAGCAGTTTATTAGTGGGACCCGGGACTCACTATGGCTACACCTTC.

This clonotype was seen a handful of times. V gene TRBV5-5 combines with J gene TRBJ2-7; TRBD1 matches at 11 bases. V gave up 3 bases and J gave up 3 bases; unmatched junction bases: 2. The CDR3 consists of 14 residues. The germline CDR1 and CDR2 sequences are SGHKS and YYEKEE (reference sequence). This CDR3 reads CASSWTGGLYEQYF. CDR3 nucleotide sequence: TGTGCCAGCAGCTGGACAGGGGGCCTCTACGAGCAGTACTTC. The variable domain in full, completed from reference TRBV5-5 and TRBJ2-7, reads DAGVTQSPTHLIKTRGQQVTLRCSPISGHKSVSWYQQVLGQGPQFIFQYYEKEERGRGNFPDRFSARQFPNYSSELNVNALLLGDSALYLCASSWTGGLYEQYFGPGTRLTVT.

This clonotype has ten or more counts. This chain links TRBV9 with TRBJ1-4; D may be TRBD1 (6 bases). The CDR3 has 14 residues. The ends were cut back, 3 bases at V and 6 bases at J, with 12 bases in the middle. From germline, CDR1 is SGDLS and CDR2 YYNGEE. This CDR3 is CASSAQGGDEKLFF. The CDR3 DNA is TGTGCCAGCAGCGCACAGGGAGGGGATGAAAAACTGTTTTTT.